The sequence of this T cell receptor beta chain was determined in a study of T cell repertoires in cytomegalovirus infection. TCRdb recomputed calls from the reads with MiXCR, one row per CDR3 protein. The profile shows hundreds of thousands of distinct CDR3 sequences, almost 30% of them singletons. Germline CDR1 SGHAT, CDR2 FQNNGV. Trimming shortened V by 4 bases and J by 8 bases, and 23 bases separated the two germline ends. This CDR3 is built from 16 residues. This clonotype appeared a few times. Its antigen remains unknown. The sequence came from a human donor in good health (CMV status not recorded). Some clones in this sample may be carry-over from other donors' samples. The sample here was cultured PBMCs, taken from culture after CMV antigen stimulation. The rearrangement joins TRBV11-2 to TRBJ1-1; D is possibly TRBD1 (5 bases). CDR3 region: CASSYAPSAGGKEAFF. The CDR3 nucleotides read TGTGCCAGCAGCTACGCCCCCAGTGCGGGGGGAAAAGAAGCTTTCTTT. The full variable domain, in which reference TRBV11-2 and TRBJ1-1 provide the parts outside the CDR3, is EAGVAQSPRYKIIEKRQSVAFWCNPISGHATLYWYQQILGQGPKLLIQFQNNGVVDDSQLPKDRFSAERLKGVDSTLKIQPAKLEDSAVYLCASSYAPSAGGKEAFFGQGTRLTVV.